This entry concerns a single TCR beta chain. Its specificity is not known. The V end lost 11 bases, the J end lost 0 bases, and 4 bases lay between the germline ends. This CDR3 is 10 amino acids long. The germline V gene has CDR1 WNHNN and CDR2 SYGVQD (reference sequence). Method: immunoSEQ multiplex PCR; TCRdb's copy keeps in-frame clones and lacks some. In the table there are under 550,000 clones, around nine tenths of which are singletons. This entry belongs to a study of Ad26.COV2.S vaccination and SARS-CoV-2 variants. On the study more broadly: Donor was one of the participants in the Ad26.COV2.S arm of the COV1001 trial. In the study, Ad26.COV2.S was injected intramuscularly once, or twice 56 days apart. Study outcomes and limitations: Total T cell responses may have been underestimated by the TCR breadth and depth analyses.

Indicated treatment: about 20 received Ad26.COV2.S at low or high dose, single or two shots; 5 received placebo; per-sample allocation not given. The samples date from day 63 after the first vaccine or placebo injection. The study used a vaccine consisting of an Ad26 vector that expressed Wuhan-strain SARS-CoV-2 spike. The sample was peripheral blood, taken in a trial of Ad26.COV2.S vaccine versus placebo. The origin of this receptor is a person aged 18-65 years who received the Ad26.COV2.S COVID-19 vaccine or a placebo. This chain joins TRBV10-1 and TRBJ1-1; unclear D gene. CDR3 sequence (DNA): TGCGCCCGGGTGAACACTGAAGCTTTCTTT. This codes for CARVNTEAFF.